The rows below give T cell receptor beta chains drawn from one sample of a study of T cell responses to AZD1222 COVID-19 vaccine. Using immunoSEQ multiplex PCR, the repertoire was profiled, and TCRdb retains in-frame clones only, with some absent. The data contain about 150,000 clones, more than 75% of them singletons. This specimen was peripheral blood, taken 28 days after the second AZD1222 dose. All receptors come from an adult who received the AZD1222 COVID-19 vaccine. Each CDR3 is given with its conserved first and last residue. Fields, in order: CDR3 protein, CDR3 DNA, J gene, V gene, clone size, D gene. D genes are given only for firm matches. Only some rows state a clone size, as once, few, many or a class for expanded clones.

CDR3aa: CASSQGLAGGKTYEQYF
CDR3nt: TGTGCCAGCAGCCAGGGACTAGCGGGAGGAAAGACTTACGAGCAGTACTTC
j_gene: TRBJ2-7
v_gene: TRBV28
abundance: -
d_gene: TRBD2

CDR3aa: CASSPQRVHTGELFF
CDR3nt: TGTGCCAGCAGCCCCCAGCGGGTACACACCGGGGAGCTGTTTTTT
j_gene: TRBJ2-2
v_gene: TRBV3-1/TRBV3-2
abundance: -
d_gene: -

CDR3aa: CASRGTGRNTEAFF
CDR3nt: TGTGCCAGCAGGGGGACAGGGCGGAACACTGAAGCTTTCTTT
j_gene: TRBJ1-1
v_gene: TRBV6-5
abundance: few
d_gene: TRBD1

CDR3aa: CASSDSRRSTNEKLFF
CDR3nt: TGTGCCAGCAGTGACTCGAGGAGGTCAACTAATGAAAAACTGTTTTTT
j_gene: TRBJ1-4
v_gene: TRBV6-4
abundance: -
d_gene: -

CDR3aa: CASSPGPRNNEQFF
CDR3nt: TGTGCCAGCAGTCCGGGACCAAGGAACAATGAGCAGTTCTTC
j_gene: TRBJ2-1
v_gene: TRBV28
abundance: -
d_gene: -

CDR3aa: CASSQQGISDYTF
CDR3nt: TGCGCCAGCAGTCAACAGGGCATTAGTGACTACACCTTC
j_gene: TRBJ1-2
v_gene: TRBV10-2
abundance: -
d_gene: -

CDR3aa: CASSLGQGPSYEQYF
CDR3nt: TGTGCCAGCAGCCTCGGACAGGGCCCCTCCTACGAGCAGTACTTC
j_gene: TRBJ2-7
v_gene: TRBV3-1/TRBV3-2
abundance: once
d_gene: TRBD1

CDR3aa: CASSIRTGGEGKNIQYF
CDR3nt: TGTGCCAGTAGTATAAGGACAGGGGGCGAGGGCAAAAACATTCAGTACTTC
j_gene: TRBJ2-4
v_gene: TRBV19
abundance: -
d_gene: TRBD1

CDR3aa: CASSLFFGSPLHF
CDR3nt: TGTGCCAGCAGCTTATTCTTCGGTTCACCCCTCCACTTT
j_gene: TRBJ1-6
v_gene: TRBV7-3
abundance: few
d_gene: -

CDR3aa: CASSEQGQGPNSPLHF
CDR3nt: TGTGCCAGCAGTGAGCAGGGGCAGGGTCCAAATTCACCCCTCCACTTT
j_gene: TRBJ1-6
v_gene: TRBV6-1
abundance: -
d_gene: -

CDR3aa: CATSEPRQGRQTQYF
CDR3nt: TGTGCCACCAGTGAGCCACGACAGGGAAGACAGACCCAGTACTTC
j_gene: TRBJ2-5
v_gene: TRBV24-1
abundance: -
d_gene: TRBD1

CDR3aa: CASSPAGGNQPQHF
CDR3nt: TGTGCCAGCAGCCCGGCAGGGGGAAATCAGCCCCAGCATTTT
j_gene: TRBJ1-5
v_gene: TRBV5-6
abundance: -
d_gene: TRBD1

CDR3aa: CSVGQGGAANVLTF
CDR3nt: TGCAGCGTTGGGCAGGGGGGGGCGGCCAACGTCCTGACTTTC
j_gene: TRBJ2-6
v_gene: TRBV29-1
abundance: few
d_gene: -

CDR3aa: CASSQVLAGGTYEQYF
CDR3nt: TGCGCCAGCAGCCAAGTACTAGCGGGAGGCACCTACGAGCAGTACTTC
j_gene: TRBJ2-7
v_gene: TRBV4-3
abundance: once
d_gene: TRBD2

CDR3aa: CASTASGAQNTEAFF
CDR3nt: TGTGCCAGTACCGCATCAGGTGCCCAGAACACTGAAGCTTTCTTT
j_gene: TRBJ1-1
v_gene: TRBV19
abundance: -
d_gene: -

CDR3aa: CAWSVSQRSTAFF
CDR3nt: TGTGCCTGGAGTGTAAGTCAGCGGTCTACGGCTTTCTTT
j_gene: TRBJ1-1
v_gene: TRBV30
abundance: few
d_gene: -

CDR3aa: CSAGSGTGQHF
CDR3nt: TGCAGTGCTGGGTCCGGGACAGGGCAGCATTTT
j_gene: TRBJ1-5
v_gene: TRBV20-1
abundance: -
d_gene: TRBD1

CDR3aa: CASKFLAGTNIEQFF
CDR3nt: TGCGCCAGCAAATTCCTGGCAGGTACGAACATTGAGCAGTTCTTC
j_gene: TRBJ2-1
v_gene: TRBV5-1
abundance: once
d_gene: -

CDR3aa: CASSVGGYRTDTQYF
CDR3nt: TGTGCCAGCAGCGTGGGGGGCTACCGCACAGATACGCAGTATTTT
j_gene: TRBJ2-3
v_gene: TRBV9
abundance: -
d_gene: -

CDR3aa: CASSLLAGAYNEQFF
CDR3nt: TGTGCCAGCAGTTTACTAGCGGGAGCGTACAATGAGCAGTTCTTC
j_gene: TRBJ2-1
v_gene: TRBV27
abundance: -
d_gene: TRBD2

CDR3aa: CASSQSYYEQYF
CDR3nt: TGTGCCAGCTCCCAAAGCTACTACGAGCAGTACTTC
j_gene: TRBJ2-7
v_gene: TRBV28
abundance: -
d_gene: -

CDR3aa: CASGGNNEQFF
CDR3nt: TGTGCCAGCGGGGGAAACAATGAGCAGTTCTTC
j_gene: TRBJ2-1
v_gene: TRBV7-2
abundance: -
d_gene: -

CDR3aa: CASSLESGVNNEQFF
CDR3nt: TGCGCCAGCAGCTTGGAGTCGGGAGTAAACAATGAGCAGTTCTTC
j_gene: TRBJ2-1
v_gene: TRBV5-1
abundance: -
d_gene: -

CDR3aa: CASSARAGFSYEQYF
CDR3nt: TGTGCCAGCAGCGCCCGAGCGGGATTCTCCTACGAGCAGTACTTC
j_gene: TRBJ2-7
v_gene: TRBV7-2
abundance: -
d_gene: TRBD2

CDR3aa: CAIRNGISTYNEQFF
CDR3nt: TGTGCCATCCGTAATGGGATTTCAACCTACAATGAGCAGTTCTTC
j_gene: TRBJ2-1
v_gene: TRBV21-1
abundance: -
d_gene: -

CDR3aa: CASSLVTSGAYEQYF
CDR3nt: TGTGCCAGCAGCTTAGTTACTAGCGGGGCATACGAGCAGTACTTC
j_gene: TRBJ2-7
v_gene: TRBV7-2
abundance: -
d_gene: TRBD2

CDR3aa: CASSPSGTSGEQYF
CDR3nt: TGTGCCAGCTCACCTTCCGGGACTAGCGGCGAGCAGTACTTC
j_gene: TRBJ2-7
v_gene: TRBV18
abundance: -
d_gene: TRBD2

CDR3aa: CASSVTSFWETQYF
CDR3nt: TGTGCCAGCAGCGTGACTAGCTTTTGGGAGACCCAGTACTTC
j_gene: TRBJ2-5
v_gene: TRBV5-6
abundance: few
d_gene: TRBD2

CDR3aa: CASRGTGEGAYTGELFF
CDR3nt: TGTGCCAGCAGAGGGACAGGGGAGGGTGCGTACACCGGGGAGCTGTTTTTT
j_gene: TRBJ2-2
v_gene: TRBV7-9
abundance: -
d_gene: TRBD1

CDR3aa: CASSPQAGSFGSGQPQHF
CDR3nt: TGTGCCAGCAGCCCCCAAGCGGGGAGCTTTGGTTCGGGTCAGCCCCAGCATTTT
j_gene: TRBJ1-5
v_gene: TRBV7-8
abundance: -
d_gene: -

CDR3aa: CASSLSGQGDEKLFF
CDR3nt: TGTGCCAGCAGTCTATCGGGACAGGGGGATGAAAAACTGTTTTTT
j_gene: TRBJ1-4
v_gene: TRBV28
abundance: -
d_gene: TRBD1

CDR3aa: CASSFRDSITYEQYF
CDR3nt: TGTGCCAGCAGTTTCCGGGACAGTATCACCTACGAGCAGTACTTC
j_gene: TRBJ2-7
v_gene: TRBV6-5
abundance: -
d_gene: TRBD1

CDR3aa: CASKVSPGSNTEAFF
CDR3nt: TGTGCCAGCAAAGTTTCCCCGGGTAGTAACACTGAAGCTTTCTTT
j_gene: TRBJ1-1
v_gene: TRBV6-5
abundance: -
d_gene: -

CDR3aa: CASHRPNEKLFF
CDR3nt: TGTGCCAGCCACCGCCCTAATGAAAAACTGTTTTTT
j_gene: TRBJ1-4
v_gene: TRBV7-3
abundance: -
d_gene: -

CDR3aa: CASSPWTGATYNEQFF
CDR3nt: TGTGCCAGCAGTCCTTGGACAGGCGCAACCTACAATGAGCAGTTCTTC
j_gene: TRBJ2-1
v_gene: TRBV28
abundance: few
d_gene: TRBD1

CDR3aa: CASSQETGVNNEQFF
CDR3nt: TGTGCCAGCAGCCAAGAAACGGGAGTAAACAATGAGCAGTTCTTC
j_gene: TRBJ2-1
v_gene: TRBV14
abundance: once
d_gene: -

CDR3aa: CASSLSPGRVNTEAFF
CDR3nt: TGTGCCAGCAGCTTATCTCCCGGGCGGGTAAACACTGAAGCTTTCTTT
j_gene: TRBJ1-1
v_gene: TRBV7-2
abundance: few
d_gene: -

CDR3aa: CASSGPGTGAHEQYF
CDR3nt: TGTGCCAGCAGCGGTCCCGGGACAGGGGCCCACGAGCAGTACTTC
j_gene: TRBJ2-7
v_gene: TRBV7-2
abundance: -
d_gene: TRBD1

CDR3aa: CASSNSPLGNQPQHF
CDR3nt: TGTGCCAGCAGTAACAGTCCCTTGGGCAATCAGCCCCAGCATTTT
j_gene: TRBJ1-5
v_gene: TRBV6-5
abundance: once
d_gene: -

CDR3aa: CASSFSRREPQHF
CDR3nt: TGTGCCAGCAGTTTTAGTCGTCGGGAGCCCCAGCATTTT
j_gene: TRBJ1-5
v_gene: TRBV12-3/TRBV12-4
abundance: few
d_gene: -

CDR3aa: CASSLGLAERGEQFF
CDR3nt: TGTGCCAGCAGCCTGGGACTAGCGGAGAGGGGTGAGCAGTTCTTC
j_gene: TRBJ2-1
v_gene: TRBV5-4
abundance: -
d_gene: TRBD2

CDR3aa: CASRREWQGNQPQHF
CDR3nt: TGTGCCAGTAGAAGGGAGTGGCAGGGCAATCAGCCCCAGCATTTT
j_gene: TRBJ1-5
v_gene: TRBV19
abundance: -
d_gene: -

CDR3aa: CASSSGTGAGNTIYF
CDR3nt: TGTGCCAGCAGCTCCGGGACAGGGGCTGGAAACACCATATATTTT
j_gene: TRBJ1-3
v_gene: TRBV7-2
abundance: few
d_gene: TRBD1

CDR3aa: CAWSVPANQPQHF
CDR3nt: TGTGCCTGGAGTGTACCCGCTAATCAGCCCCAGCATTTT
j_gene: TRBJ1-5
v_gene: TRBV30
abundance: -
d_gene: -

CDR3aa: CASESGRDSGNTIYF
CDR3nt: TGTGCCAGCGAATCGGGCAGGGACTCTGGAAACACCATATATTTT
j_gene: TRBJ1-3
v_gene: TRBV5-6
abundance: -
d_gene: -

CDR3aa: CASSVAVDGRYEQYF
CDR3nt: TGTGCCAGCAGCGTAGCCGTTGATGGCAGATACGAGCAGTACTTC
j_gene: TRBJ2-7
v_gene: TRBV9
abundance: -
d_gene: -

CDR3aa: CASSLDPGGEQYF
CDR3nt: TGTGCCAGCAGCTTAGATCCGGGAGGCGAGCAGTACTTC
j_gene: TRBJ2-7
v_gene: TRBV7-2
abundance: -
d_gene: TRBD2